Following are 25 T cell receptor beta chains from one sample sequenced in a study of T cells expressing NK-cell markers. TCRdb re-called the 5' RACE reads and gives one entry per CDR3 protein, without DNA. Reported are around 14,000 distinct CDR3 sequences; the ten largest clones contain around three fifths. The sequenced material came from blood T cells: a sorted CD56 or NKG2C T cell subset, CD4+ or CD8+ T cells, or bulk PBMC T cells (not recorded which). These receptors were collected from a man between 18 and 69 years old in good health.

The rearrangement uses TRBV20-1 and TRBJ2-5. This CDR3 is built from 16 residues. Germline V lookup: CDR1 DFQATT, CDR2 SNEGSKA (reference sequence). This CDR3 reads CSARAGERGYQETQYF.

The V and J genes are TRBV20-1 and TRBJ2-7; TCRdb names TRBD2, which stays unverified in the absence of DNA. Germline loops: CDR1 DFQATT, CDR2 SNEGSKA (reference sequence). This CDR3 contains 14 residues. This CDR3 reads CSAAPRASGYEQYF.

This sequence joins TRBV3-1 and TRBJ2-1; TCRdb's D call, TRBD1, is unchecked because there is no DNA. CDR3 size: 15 residues. Germline CDR1 and CDR2: LGHDT and YNNKEL (reference sequence). CDR3 region: CASSDLMGQGAEQFF.

The chain joins TRBV29-1 to TRBJ2-7; the TCRdb call, TRBD1, lacks DNA for checking. Germline V lookup: CDR1 SQVTM, CDR2 ANQGSEA. The CDR3 has 11 residues. The CDR3 here is CSAAQGDEQYF.

This chain links TRBV20-1 with TRBJ1-5; without DNA, the TCRdb call of TRBD1 cannot be checked. The CDR3 totals 16 residues. The germline gives CDR1 DFQATT, CDR2 SNEGSKA (reference sequence). The CDR3 loop is CSARPGGTYSNQPQHF.

The CDR3 reads CASSFPASSGSSLEQYF. The chain employs TRBV28 and TRBJ2-7; TCRdb's D call of TRBD2 is untestable without DNA. The CDR3 extends over 17 amino acids. CDR1 MDHEN and CDR2 SYDVKM come from the germline V gene.

This chain links TRBV7-2 with TRBJ1-1; TCRdb names TRBD1, which stays unverified in the absence of DNA. Germline V CDR1 and CDR2: SGHTA, FQGNSA. The CDR3 totals 15 residues. CDR3 in amino acids: CASSLVGTGYTEAFF.

The gene calls are TRBV4-3 and TRBJ2-1; TCRdb gives TRBD1 as the D gene, but with no DNA this cannot be confirmed. Germline V CDR1 and CDR2: LGHNA, YSLEER. This CDR3 has 17 amino acids. The CDR3 loop reads CASSQDPLQGEYNEQFF.

The rearrangement joins TRBV6-2 or TRBV6-3 to TRBJ1-1. Germline V gene sequence: CDR1 MNHEY, CDR2 SVGEGT. CDR3 length equals 13 residues. CDR3 protein: CASSYGGNTEAFF.

This sequence joins TRBV18 and TRBJ1-1. The CDR3 sequence is 13 residues long. Germline V gene lookup returns CDR1 KGHSH and CDR2 LQKENI. CDR3 protein: CASSLSMNTEAFF. Full variable domain (remainder filled in from reference TRBV18 and TRBJ1-1): NAGVMQNPRHLVRRRGQEARLRCSPMKGHSHVYWYRQLPEEGLKFMVYLQKENIIDESGMPKERFSAEFPKEGPSILRIQQVVRGDSAAYFCASSLSMNTEAFFGQGTRLTVV.

The chain uses TRBV10-3 and TRBJ2-7. The CDR3 length is 14 residues. CDR1 and CDR2 from the germline V gene are ENHRY and SYGVKD. The CDR3 here is CAIRTDQTGAEQYF.

V and J are TRBV21-1 and TRBJ2-1; TCRdb picks TRBD1, but there is no DNA to check that call. TRBV21-1 is a listed pseudogene. The CDR3 totals 13 residues. The CDR3: CASSKLTGGSQFF.

The V and J genes are TRBV20-1 and TRBJ2-2; absent DNA, TCRdb's TRBD2 call cannot be checked. This CDR3 region has 15 residues. Germline V gene data show CDR1 as DFQATT and CDR2 as SNEGSKA (reference sequence). CDR3 sequence reads: CSAKVAGVNTGELFF.

V usage is TRBV20-1 and J usage is TRBJ2-1; TCRdb designates TRBD2, a call that cannot be tested without DNA. The germline CDR1 and CDR2 sequences are DFQATT and SNEGSKA (reference sequence). The CDR3 has 15 amino acids. CDR3 in amino acids: CSASFSGGLLKEQFF.

V usage is TRBV3-1 and J usage is TRBJ2-7; TCRdb returns TRBD2, unconfirmable since there is no DNA. The germline CDR1 and CDR2 sequences are LGHDT and YNNKEL (reference sequence). There are 16 residues in the CDR3. CDR3 in amino acids: CASSPRTSGRTYEQYF.

The V and J genes are TRBV7-9 and TRBJ1-1; TCRdb's D call of TRBD1 is untestable without DNA. The germline CDR1 and CDR2 sequences are SEHNR and FQNEAQ (reference sequence). The CDR3 extends over 13 amino acids. CDR3 sequence: CASCGGGCTEAFF.

V is TRBV20-1 and J is TRBJ2-3; TCRdb calls TRBD2, which cannot be checked without DNA. Germline assignment: CDR1 DFQATT and CDR2 SNEGSKA (reference sequence). The CDR3 sequence is 14 residues long. CDR3 sequence: CSARMSGRTDTQYF.

V gene TRBV3-1 combines with J gene TRBJ1-1; TCRdb's D call of TRBD1 is untestable without DNA. CDR3 length: 13 residues. CDR1 LGHDT and CDR2 YNNKEL come from the germline V gene (reference sequence). CDR3 residues: CASRLLTGNEAFF.

By frequency, this clonotype registers medium-sized (0.01 to 0.1%). V and J are TRBV7-9 and TRBJ1-4. Germline V gene data show CDR1 as SEHNR and CDR2 as FQNEAQ (reference sequence). The CDR3 length is 12 residues. CDR3 protein: CASSSGQEKLFF.

The chain combines TRBV10-3 with TRBJ2-7; with no DNA, the TCRdb D assignment of TRBD1 cannot be verified. Germline CDR1 and CDR2: ENHRY and SYGVKD. CDR3 length: 12 residues. The CDR3 loop reads CAISASGDEQYF.

This chain's CDR3 is CASSSFIGNQPQHF. The chain joins TRBV6-1 to TRBJ1-5. Germline V gene data show CDR1 as MNHNS and CDR2 as SASEGT. This CDR3 comprises 14 residues.

The chain employs TRBV18 and TRBJ2-5; as DNA is missing, the TRBD2 call by TCRdb cannot be tested. This CDR3 comprises 14 residues. Germline loops: CDR1 KGHSH, CDR2 LQKENI. CDR3 region: CASSPGTTRETQYF.

V is TRBV20-1 and J is TRBJ2-3; the TRBD1 assignment by TCRdb is unverifiable without DNA. Per the germline V gene, CDR1 is DFQATT and CDR2 is SNEGSKA (reference sequence). The CDR3 is made up of 15 amino acids. The chain's CDR3 is CSASWRGTGTDTQYF.

The rearrangement uses TRBV7-2 and TRBJ1-2; TCRdb returns TRBD1, unconfirmable since there is no DNA. CDR1 is SGHTA, CDR2 FQGNSA, per germline. The CDR3 extends over 15 amino acids. The CDR3 loop reads CASSSPVERFYGYTF.

V is TRBV3-1 and J is TRBJ2-5; absent DNA, TCRdb's TRBD1 call cannot be checked. The CDR3 runs to 16 residues. Per germline, CDR1 LGHDT and CDR2 YNNKEL (reference sequence). This chain's CDR3 is CASSQDGTGGSETQYF.